These 5 T cell receptor beta chains were sequenced from one sample in a study of beta chain features in type 1 diabetes. Study results and limitations: Among patients with Type 1 diabetes, TCRB CDR3s were moderately but significantly shorter in every one of the four CD4+ subsets.

What these receptors recognize is not known. All of the isolated RNA was reverse transcribed, so expressed TCRB transcripts were sequenced. TCRdb keeps only in-frame clones here, not all; method: immunoSEQ multiplex PCR. The sample holds 25,000 to 30,000 clones, around 60% seen once. Sequencing was performed on Tregs from blood. All receptors come from a woman aged 25 to 45 with type 1 diabetes.

In DNA, the CDR3 is TGTGCCAGCAGCAAAACCGGGGACACCCATTGGGAGCAGTTCTTC. Residues: CASSKTGDTHWEQFF. The chain uses TRBV14 and TRBJ2-1; possibly TRBD1 for D (6 bases). Germline CDR1 is SGHDN and CDR2 is FVKESK. Trimming cost V 5 bases and J 10 bases, with 21 bases left between them. The CDR3 loop spans 15 amino acids.

This chain uses TRBV10-2 with TRBJ2-7; 13 nucleotides align to TRBD2. The V gene end was trimmed by 6 bases and the J gene end by 4 bases; junction bases not matched to a gene: 6. CDR1 and CDR2 (germline): WSHSY, SAAADI. The CDR3 extends over 15 amino acids. CDR3 region: CASRRWTSGRYEQYF. The CDR3 DNA reads TGCGCCAGCAGACGGTGGACTAGCGGGAGATACGAGCAGTACTTC.

The chain employs TRBV9 and TRBJ2-7; 10 bases are a match to TRBD1. With 5 bases clipped from V and 5 bases from J, the junction kept 4 bases outside the gene matches. The CDR3 has 13 amino acids. Germline assignment: CDR1 SGDLS and CDR2 YYNGEE. The CDR3 nucleotides are TGTGCCAGCAGTAGGGACAGGGGTGACGAGCAGTACTTC. Its protein product is CASSRDRGDEQYF. Supplemented by reference TRBV9 and TRBJ2-7, the full variable domain reads DSGVTQTPKHLITATGQRVTLRCSPRSGDLSVYWYQQSLDQGLQFLIQYYNGEERAKGNILERFSAQQFPDLHSELNLSSLELGDSALYFCASSRDRGDEQYFGPGTRLTVT.

The gene calls are TRBV5-5 and TRBJ2-5; D is possibly TRBD2 (7 bases). Germline values: CDR1 SGHKS, CDR2 YYEKEE (reference sequence). Trimming removed 3 bases from V and 4 bases from J, with 13 bases in between. This CDR3 has 14 amino acids. The CDR3 spells CASSSYREGETQYF. In nucleotides, the CDR3 is TGTGCCAGCAGCTCGTACAGGGAGGGAGAGACCCAGTACTTC.

The CDR3 protein is CASKRDSTTDTQYF. The CDR3 coding sequence is TGTGCCAGCAAACGGGACAGTACGACAGATACGCAGTATTTT. The chain employs TRBV2 and TRBJ2-3; 7 bases are shared with TRBD1. This CDR3 is 14 amino acids long. The germline CDR1 and CDR2 sequences are SNHLY and FYNNEI. Trimming at V came to 7 bases and at J to 3 bases, leaving 7 bases not matched to a gene.